This is a list of T cell receptor beta chains from one sample in a study of control samples from healthy donors and cancer patients. This table comes from immunoSEQ multiplex PCR, and its TCRdb copy is limited to in-frame clones, with some not included. The table includes about 130,000 clones, approximately 90% detected once. The sample was blood. The origin of the receptors is a middle-aged man in good health. Each CDR3 is given with its conserved first and last residue. D genes are given only for firm matches. Only part of the rows carry a size: once, few, many, or a class if the clone is expanded.

D,J,size,V,DNA,CDR3
.,TRBJ2-7,.,TRBV29-1,TGCAGCGTTGAAGGGGAGAGCTCCTACGAGCAGTACTTC,CSVEGESSYEQYF
.,TRBJ1-3,.,TRBV5-1,TGCGCCAGCAGGGAGAGGGGTGACACCATATATTTT,CASRERGDTIYF
TRBD1,TRBJ2-7,.,TRBV7-9,TGTGCCAGCAGCTTAGGGTGGCAGGGGGCTTACGAGCAGTACTTC,CASSLGWQGAYEQYF
TRBD2,TRBJ2-1,.,TRBV30,TGTGCCTGGAGCGGGGGGACTTACAATGAGCAGTTCTTC,CAWSGGTYNEQFF
TRBD1,TRBJ1-2,.,TRBV19,TGTGCCAGTAGTATGACAGGGTGGACTTGGAATGGCTACACCTTC,CASSMTGWTWNGYTF
.,TRBJ1-1,once,TRBV7-3,TGTGCCAGCAGTCCTAATACGGACAGAAGTGAAGCTTTCTTT,CASSPNTDRSEAFF
.,TRBJ1-4,.,TRBV2,TGTGCCAGACAGAAGAATGAAAAACTGTTTTTT,CARQKNEKLFF
.,TRBJ1-1,.,TRBV5-1,TGCGCCAGCAGCCAAGGGGTCGGGGACACTGAAGCTTTCTTT,CASSQGVGDTEAFF
.,TRBJ2-7,.,TRBV10-1,TGCGCCAGCAGTGAATACCCCGTCGGAGAGCAGTACTTC,CASSEYPVGEQYF
TRBD2,TRBJ2-3,.,TRBV27,TGTGCCAGCAGTACCTGGACTAGCGGGGGGTATAATACGCAGTATTTT,CASSTWTSGGYNTQYF
.,TRBJ1-5,.,TRBV24-1,TGTGCCACCAGTGATTCTCGGCAGGGATGGGTCAATCAGCCCCAGCATTTT,CATSDSRQGWVNQPQHF
.,TRBJ1-1,.,TRBV29-1,TGCAGCGTTGGTTGGACTGAAGCTTTCTTT,CSVGWTEAFF
.,TRBJ1-1,.,TRBV10-3,TGTGCCATCAGCGGGGAGGGGGGGAGGAAGGACACTGAAGCTTTCTTT,CAISGEGGRKDTEAFF
.,TRBJ1-3,.,TRBV30,TGTGCCTGGACCGGGCAGCGAGGAAACACCATATATTTT,CAWTGQRGNTIYF
.,TRBJ2-7,.,TRBV3-1/TRBV3-2,TGTGCCAGCAGCCAAGATATGCACAGGACCTACGAGCAGTACTTC,CASSQDMHRTYEQYF
.,TRBJ2-7,.,TRBV6-5,TGTGCCAGCTCTCCAACGGGGGAAGGCGAGCAGTACTTC,CASSPTGEGEQYF
.,TRBJ2-7,.,TRBV11-2,TGTGCCAGCAGCTTTCGGGGAAACGCGGGCGAGCAGTACTTC,CASSFRGNAGEQYF
.,TRBJ1-4,.,TRBV9,TGTGCCAGCAGCGTAGGGTGGAAAGGGAATGAAAAACTGTTTTTT,CASSVGWKGNEKLFF
TRBD1,TRBJ1-2,few,TRBV7-8,TGTGCCAGCAGCTTGGACAGGGTTGACTATGGCTACACCTTC,CASSLDRVDYGYTF
TRBD1,TRBJ2-1,once,TRBV4-2,TGTGCCAGCAGCCACGGTGCCGGGACAGGGGAATACAATGAGCAGTTCTTC,CASSHGAGTGEYNEQFF
TRBD2,TRBJ2-3,.,TRBV10-3,TGTGCCATCAGTCGATTCGGACTAGCGGGGGGGGGCACAGATACGCAGTATTTT,CAISRFGLAGGGTDTQYF
.,TRBJ2-5,.,TRBV4-1,TGCGCCAGCAGCCAGCAGGGACGACAAGAGACCCAGTACTTC,CASSQQGRQETQYF
.,TRBJ1-6,.,TRBV28,TGTGCCAGCAAAACGGAGAACAGGGCGGGGTATAATTCACCCCTCCACTTT,CASKTENRAGYNSPLHF
TRBD2,TRBJ2-3,.,TRBV29-1,TGCAGCGTTCGGGGAACAGCGGGGGGAAGCACAGATACGCAGTATTTT,CSVRGTAGGSTDTQYF
TRBD1,TRBJ2-7,.,TRBV30,TGTGCCTGGAGTGTGGGCAGGGGGTTCCACGAGCAGTACTTC,CAWSVGRGFHEQYF
TRBD2,TRBJ2-2,.,TRBV7-3,TGTGCCAGCAGCTTAACGGGGGTAGCGGGGACGACCGGGGAGCTGTTTTTT,CASSLTGVAGTTGELFF
.,TRBJ2-3,.,TRBV30,TGTGCCTGGAGTGTAAAGGCAGCCACAGATACGCAGTATTTT,CAWSVKAATDTQYF
.,TRBJ1-6,few,TRBV6-5,TGTGCCAGCAGGGGGACTAATTCACCCCTCCACTTT,CASRGTNSPLHF
.,TRBJ2-2,.,TRBV5-1,TGCGCCAGCAGCTCCCGGGGGCCCACGGACACCGGGGAGCTGTTTTTT,CASSSRGPTDTGELFF
.,TRBJ1-2,once,TRBV2,TGTGCCAGCAGTGAAGGCTCTTGGGGCTACACCTTC,CASSEGSWGYTF
TRBD2,TRBJ2-3,.,TRBV10-1,TGCGCCAGCAGTGATGGGGCTTCTAGCGGGGGGACAGATACGCAGTATTTT,CASSDGASSGGTDTQYF
.,TRBJ2-6,.,TRBV18,TGTGCCAGCTCACCACCAGATTCAGTCTCTGGGGCCAACGTCCTGACTTTC,CASSPPDSVSGANVLTF
.,TRBJ1-1,.,TRBV14,TGTGCCAGCACCCGTAGCATGGACAACCTGAACACTGAAGCTTTCTTT,CASTRSMDNLNTEAFF
TRBD1,TRBJ1-1,.,TRBV5-4,TGTGCCAGCAGGGGGGACAGACACACAGGGGACACTGAAGCTTTCTTT,CASRGDRHTGDTEAFF
.,TRBJ2-1,once,TRBV6-1,TGTGCCAGCAGTGAACGACAGAGAAACAATGAGCAGTTCTTC,CASSERQRNNEQFF
TRBD2,TRBJ2-1,.,TRBV29-1,TGCAGCGGCGGGGGGGATGAGCAGTTCTTC,CSGGGDEQFF
TRBD1,TRBJ2-7,.,TRBV5-5,TGTGCCAGCAGCGCGACAGGGGGATCCTACGAGCAGTACTTC,CASSATGGSYEQYF
.,TRBJ2-2,.,TRBV21-1,TGTGCCAGTATCGGGACTAAGAACACCGGGGAGCTGTTTTTT,CASIGTKNTGELFF
.,TRBJ2-1,.,TRBV4-1,TGCGCCAGCAGCCACCCAGGGTTTAGCTCCTACAATGAGCAGTTCTTC,CASSHPGFSSYNEQFF
TRBD1,TRBJ1-2,.,TRBV2,TGTGCCTGTATACGGGACAGGGAAGGCTATGGCTACACCTTC,CACIRDREGYGYTF
.,TRBJ1-4,.,TRBV7-9,TGTGCCAGCAGCTTAGCAGGGGCTAATGAAAAACTGTTTTTT,CASSLAGANEKLFF
.,TRBJ2-1,.,TRBV28,TGTGCCAGCAGTCCGACTAGCTACAATGAGCAGTTCTTC,CASSPTSYNEQFF
.,TRBJ2-4,.,TRBV6-5,TGTGCCAGCAGTTACTCCCGGGGATATTCCAAAAACATTCAGTACTTC,CASSYSRGYSKNIQYF
.,TRBJ1-1,.,TRBV18,TGTGCCAGCTCACCACCGGCGGGGACTACTGAAGCTTTCTTT,CASSPPAGTTEAFF
.,TRBJ1-1,.,TRBV2,TGTGCCAGCAGGCCGGGGCCGGGGAACGCTGAAGCTTTCTTT,CASRPGPGNAEAFF
.,TRBJ1-6,.,TRBV3-1/TRBV3-2,TGTGCCAGCAGCCAGGGAAATGGACCCCTCCACTTT,CASSQGNGPLHF
.,TRBJ1-1,.,TRBV7-9,TGTGCCAGCAGCCCCCGAGGTAAAGGGAACACTGAAGCTTTCTTT,CASSPRGKGNTEAFF
TRBD1,TRBJ2-5,once,TRBV9,TGTGCCAGCAGCGTCCCAGGGGGTGAGACCCAGTACTTC,CASSVPGGETQYF
TRBD1,TRBJ1-1,.,TRBV13,TGTGCCAGCAGGCTCAGGGGGCGGAACACTGAAGCTTTCTTT,CASRLRGRNTEAFF
TRBD1,TRBJ2-2,.,TRBV9,TGTGCCAGCAGCGTCGCCGGGACAGCGAACACCGGGGAGCTGTTTTTT,CASSVAGTANTGELFF
.,TRBJ1-2,.,TRBV18,TGTGCCAGCTCACCCCCTCCTCCGAAGGGGGATGGCTACACCTTC,CASSPPPPKGDGYTF